Presented here are 2 T cell receptor beta chains from one specimen sequenced in a study of cytomegalovirus exposure and HLA in healthy donors. Use of 60 Vbeta and 13 Jbeta primers characterized the PCR. Repertoires were generated with immunoSEQ multiplex PCR, while TCRdb's copy carries only in-frame clones and drops some. The data hold 40,000 to 55,000 clones, with less than 85% observed a single time. Specimen: PBMCs. These TCRs come from a man aged 30-40 years in good health and CMV-seropositive.

This clone has more than one count but fewer than ten. The identical CDR3 is also encoded by other nucleotide sequences in the sample. V usage is TRBV5-1 and J usage is TRBJ1-1; no firm D call. V was cut by 0 bases and J by 8 bases, with 8 bases left in between. This CDR3 is 12 amino acids long. CDR1 and CDR2 from the germline V gene are SGHRS and YFSETQ. CDR3 residues: CASSLEAEEAFF. The CDR3 DNA reads TGCGCCAGCAGCTTGGAAGCCGAGGAAGCTTTCTTT.

The chain couples TRBV5-4 to TRBJ2-3, with a weak D call TRBD2 (7 bases). There are 15 residues in the CDR3. V lost 4 bases and J 6 bases, leaving 18 bases between the germline ends. CDR1 and CDR2 (germline): SGHNT, YYREEE (reference sequence). The CDR3 is CASSISRGGADTQYF. CDR3 DNA: TGTGCCAGCAGCATATCGAGGGGGGGTGCGGATACGCAGTATTTT.